These 10 T cell receptor beta chains were all obtained from the same sample, sequenced in a study of T cell changes during pregnancy in multiple sclerosis. The assay was immunoSEQ multiplex PCR, and TCRdb's table has in-frame clones only and misses some. The sample has more than 55,000 clones; about 92% are singletons. Sequencing used peripheral blood, obtained in the first trimester of pregnancy. All receptors come from a female donor with multiple sclerosis, enrolled in a pregnancy study.

The chain couples TRBV2 to TRBJ1-5; 7 bases map to TRBD1. This CDR3 spans 15 amino acids. J lost 7 bases, V lost 6 bases, and 12 bases had no gene match. The germline CDR1 and CDR2 sequences are SNHLY and FYNNEI. CDR3 nucleotide sequence: TGTGCCAGCAGCGGCCCTCTAAACAGGGGCCAGCCCCAGCATTTT. Translating gives CASSGPLNRGQPQHF.

The chain has TRBV2 and TRBJ2-1, with a tentative D call TRBD1 (6 bases). Looked up from germline, CDR1 is SNHLY and CDR2 is FYNNEI. V was cut by 9 bases and J by 8 bases, with 17 bases left in between. This CDR3 region has 13 residues. In DNA, the CDR3 is TGTGCCAGTTTCAGGGACACCTGGGATGAGCAGTTCTTC. Translation: CASFRDTWDEQFF.

Details on this clone: At one of its ends the junction is not consistent with the germline gene, which may arise from a read error. The sample carries other DNA sequences with the same CDR3. The rearrangement links TRBV7-9 to TRBJ2-7; unclear D gene. Per the germline V gene, CDR1 is SEHNR and CDR2 is FQNEAQ (reference sequence). This CDR3 has 13 residues. The CDR3 protein is CASSPMPRYEQYF. In DNA, the CDR3 is TGTGCCAGCAGCCCGATGCCCCGGTACGAGCAATACTTC.

V gene TRBV7-3 combines with J gene TRBJ1-2; tentative D call: TRBD1 (6 bases). Germline CDR1 SGHTA, CDR2 FQGTGA. The CDR3 is 13 residues long. Trimming pared 3 bases from V and 2 bases from J, leaving 7 bases between. CDR3 DNA: TGTGCCAGCAGCTTCGACAGGAACTATGGCTACACCTTC. Its translation is CASSFDRNYGYTF.

This chain connects TRBV7-9 to TRBJ1-2; D might be TRBD1 (5 bases). This CDR3 is built from 13 residues. V was shortened by 2 bases and J by 8 bases, with 12 bases between the two germline ends. Germline V gives CDR1 SEHNR, CDR2 FQNEAQ (reference sequence). The CDR3 loop is CASSLFGTGGYTF. In DNA form, the CDR3 reads TGTGCCAGCAGCTTATTCGGGACTGGGGGCTACACCTTC.

This chain uses TRBV9 with TRBJ2-1; D possibly corresponds to TRBD1 (7 bases). V lost 0 bases and J 7 bases, leaving 20 bases between the germline ends. The CDR3 totals 17 residues. Germline V gene lookup returns CDR1 SGDLS and CDR2 YYNGEE. CDR3 region: CASSVATGTSGQNEQFF. In nucleotides, the CDR3 is TGTGCCAGCAGCGTAGCTACCGGGACTTCGGGACAGAATGAGCAGTTCTTC.

J is TRBJ2-7 and V is TRBV5-6, with 7 bases lining up with TRBD1. Germline CDR1 is SGHDT and CDR2 is YYEEEE. CDR3 length: 13 amino acids. Germline trimming cut 7 bases from V and 0 bases from J; bases unmatched to any gene: 4. The CDR3 DNA is TGTGCCAGCGGACAGGTTCCCTCCTACGAGCAGTACTTC. Encoded protein: CASGQVPSYEQYF.

The rearrangement links TRBV11-2 to TRBJ2-7, with 7 bases identical to TRBD1. Germline-derived CDR1 and CDR2 are SGHAT and FQNNGV. The CDR3 totals 13 residues. J gave up 3 bases and V 2 bases, and 1 base lay outside the gene matches. The CDR3 is CASSLHRGYEQYF. The CDR3 DNA follows: TGTGCCAGCAGCTTACACAGGGGCTACGAGCAGTACTTC.

V usage is TRBV15 and J usage is TRBJ1-2, with TRBD1 identical over 11 bases. The CDR3 spans 17 residues. Unmatched junction bases numbered 7, after V lost 0 bases and J lost 4 bases. Germline V gene data show CDR1 as LNHNV and CDR2 as YYDKDF (reference sequence). CDR3 coding DNA: TGTGCCACCAGCAGAGATGGACAGGGGGCGCGGGGCTATGGCTACACCTTC. Translated, it gives CATSRDGQGARGYGYTF.

The V call is TRBV9, the J call TRBJ2-5; D perhaps matches TRBD1 (6 bases). Trimming took off 3 bases at V and 1 base at J, with 7 bases between the two ends. The CDR3 has 13 residues. Germline V gives CDR1 SGDLS, CDR2 YYNGEE. The CDR3 DNA reads TGTGCCAGCAGCGCGGACAGCCAAGAGACCCAGTACTTC. Its translation is CASSADSQETQYF.